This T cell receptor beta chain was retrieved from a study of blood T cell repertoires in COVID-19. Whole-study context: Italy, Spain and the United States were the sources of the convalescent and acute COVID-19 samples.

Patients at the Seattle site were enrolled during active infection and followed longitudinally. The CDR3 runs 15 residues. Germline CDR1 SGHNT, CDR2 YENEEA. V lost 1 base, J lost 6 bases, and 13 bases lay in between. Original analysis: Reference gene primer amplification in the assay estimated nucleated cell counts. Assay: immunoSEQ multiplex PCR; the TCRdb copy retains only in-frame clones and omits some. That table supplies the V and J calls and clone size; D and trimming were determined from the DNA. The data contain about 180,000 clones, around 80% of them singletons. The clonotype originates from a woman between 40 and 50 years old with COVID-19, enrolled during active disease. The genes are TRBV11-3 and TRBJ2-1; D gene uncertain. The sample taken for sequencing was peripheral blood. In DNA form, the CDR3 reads TGTGCCAGCAGCTTAGTCTCAGCGTTCGGCAATGAGCAGTTCTTC. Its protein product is CASSLVSAFGNEQFF.